This T cell receptor (beta chain) derives from a study of blood T cell repertoires in COVID-19. The data were produced by immunoSEQ multiplex PCR, yet TCRdb's version contains in-frame clones alone and is incomplete. The sample consists of around 280,000 clones, roughly 90% of them appearing once. The V segment lost 3 bases and the J segment 7 bases; nucleotides outside the gene matches: 6. The CDR3 loop spans 14 amino acids. Germline CDR1 SGHTA, CDR2 FQGNSA. This receptor was identified in a woman in her 40s who had recovered from COVID-19. Sequencing was performed on PBMCs or T cells enriched from blood (not recorded which). V is TRBV7-2 and J is TRBJ1-2, with 9 bases matching TRBD1. The CDR3 DNA reads as TGTGCCAGCAGCTTCAGGACAGGGGAAGCTGGCTACACCTTC. Protein sequence: CASSFRTGEAGYTF.